This T cell receptor (beta chain) was recorded in a study of beta chain features in type 1 diabetes. As to this clone: Its antigen is as yet unknown.

Every bit of the isolated RNA underwent reverse transcription, so sequencing read expressed TCRB transcripts. The method was immunoSEQ multiplex PCR; TCRdb's version includes in-frame clones alone and lacks a portion of them. There are about 70,000 clones in the sample; 45% to 50% occur only once, and around 0.72% lies in the top ten. General study results and limits: TCRB CDR3s from Type 1 diabetes patients were moderately but significantly shorter in all four CD4+ subsets.

The CDR3 length is 15 residues. Per the germline V gene, CDR1 is MNHNY and CDR2 is SVGAGI (reference sequence). J was trimmed by 3 bases and V by 0 bases; bases with no gene match: 4. The source material was central memory CD4+ T cells from blood. This chain joins TRBV6-6 and TRBJ1-1; TRBD1 matches at 7 bases. The TCR sequence derives from a man aged 30 to 39 with type 1 diabetes. The CDR3 loop is CASSYSRQGYTEAFF. CDR3 DNA: TGTGCCAGCAGTTACTCCCGACAGGGATACACTGAAGCTTTCTTT.